This T cell receptor beta chain emerged from a study of graft-versus-host responses after intestinal transplantation. Study-wide context: Each recipient received anti-thymocyte globulin induction, then tacrolimus and steroids for approximately three years. General study findings and limits: Present in recipient marrow, GvH clones included some that appeared first in ileum or blood.

The assay was immunoSEQ multiplex PCR, and TCRdb's table has in-frame clones only and misses some. Among about 89,000 clones listed, approximately 94% were seen once. In regard to this clone: Its antigen is still unknown.

Germline loops: CDR1 SGHRS, CDR2 YFSETQ. The CDR3 spans 15 residues. The V and J ends lost 4 bases and 1 base respectively, with 13 bases between them. The input for sequencing was unstimulated CD4+ T cells sorted from spleen or lymph node cells, taken before transplant. This TCR came from a human donor who was the organ donor for an intestinal transplant. The V gene is TRBV5-1, the J gene TRBJ2-3, with D possibly matching TRBD2 (5 bases). The CDR3 here is CASSAEGSGTDTQYF. CDR3 sequence (DNA): TGCGCCAGCAGCGCTGAAGGGAGTGGCACAGATACGCAGTATTTT.